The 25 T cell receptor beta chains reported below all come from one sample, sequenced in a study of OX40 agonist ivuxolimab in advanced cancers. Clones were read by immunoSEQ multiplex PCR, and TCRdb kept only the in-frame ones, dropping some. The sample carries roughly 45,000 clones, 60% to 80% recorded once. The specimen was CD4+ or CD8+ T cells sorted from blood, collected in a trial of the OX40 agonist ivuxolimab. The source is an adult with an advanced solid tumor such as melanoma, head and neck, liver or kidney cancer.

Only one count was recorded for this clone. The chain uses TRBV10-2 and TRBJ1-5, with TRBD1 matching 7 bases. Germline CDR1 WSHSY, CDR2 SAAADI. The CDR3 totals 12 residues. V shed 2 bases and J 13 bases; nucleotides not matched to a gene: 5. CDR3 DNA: TGCGCCAGCAGTGAGCAGGGGGGGAAACAGCATTTT. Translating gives CASSEQGGKQHF.

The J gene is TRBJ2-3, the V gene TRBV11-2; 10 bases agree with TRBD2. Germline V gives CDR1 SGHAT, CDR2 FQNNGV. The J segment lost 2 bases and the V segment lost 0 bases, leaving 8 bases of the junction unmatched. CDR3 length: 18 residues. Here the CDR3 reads CASSLDESSGRITDTQYF. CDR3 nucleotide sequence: TGTGCCAGCAGCTTAGATGAGTCTAGCGGGAGAATCACAGATACGCAGTATTTT.

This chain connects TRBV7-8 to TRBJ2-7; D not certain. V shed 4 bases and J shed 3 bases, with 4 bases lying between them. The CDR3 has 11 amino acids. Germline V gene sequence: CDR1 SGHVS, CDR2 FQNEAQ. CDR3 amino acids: CASSSIYEQYF. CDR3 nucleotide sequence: TGTGCCAGCAGCTCCATCTACGAGCAGTACTTC.

Here the CDR3 DNA reads TGTGCCAGCAGAAAACAGGGCGCTGGGGCCAACGTCCTGACTTTC. It is translated as CASRKQGAGANVLTF. The chain links TRBV2 to TRBJ2-6; possibly TRBD1 for D (6 bases). V gave up 6 bases and J gave up 2 bases, with 11 bases separating them. There are 15 residues in the CDR3. The V gene's germline CDR1 is SNHLY and CDR2 FYNNEI.

The CDR3 loop reads CAWSAQGSTDTQYF. The CDR3 DNA is TGTGCCTGGAGTGCGCAGGGCTCCACAGATACGCAGTATTTT. The chain combines TRBV30 with TRBJ2-3, with D maybe TRBD1 (5 bases). The V end was cut by 1 base, the J end by 2 bases, with 10 bases between. The CDR3 length is 14 residues. Germline V gene lookup returns CDR1 GTSNPN and CDR2 SVGIG (reference sequence).

In DNA, the CDR3 is TGTGCCAGCAGCTTGGGGGGGGTCAGGGGCACAGCTTTCTTT. It is translated as CASSLGGVRGTAFF. The chain joins TRBV5-4 to TRBJ1-1; possible D gene TRBD1, 6 bases. This CDR3 contains 14 residues. Per germline, CDR1 SGHNT and CDR2 YYREEE (reference sequence). Deletions cut 0 bases from V and 10 bases from J, with 16 bases between.

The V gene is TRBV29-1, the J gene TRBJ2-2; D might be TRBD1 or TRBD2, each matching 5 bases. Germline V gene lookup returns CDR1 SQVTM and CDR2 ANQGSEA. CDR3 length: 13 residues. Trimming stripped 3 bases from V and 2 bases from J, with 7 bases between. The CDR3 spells CSVDGTNTGELFF. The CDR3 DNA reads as TGCAGCGTTGACGGGACCAACACCGGGGAGCTGTTTTTT.

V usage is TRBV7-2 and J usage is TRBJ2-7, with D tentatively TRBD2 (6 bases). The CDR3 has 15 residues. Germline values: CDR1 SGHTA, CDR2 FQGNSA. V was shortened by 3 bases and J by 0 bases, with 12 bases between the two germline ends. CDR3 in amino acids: CASSFGGTSSYEQYF. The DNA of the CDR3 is TGTGCCAGCAGCTTCGGAGGGACGTCCTCCTACGAGCAGTACTTC.

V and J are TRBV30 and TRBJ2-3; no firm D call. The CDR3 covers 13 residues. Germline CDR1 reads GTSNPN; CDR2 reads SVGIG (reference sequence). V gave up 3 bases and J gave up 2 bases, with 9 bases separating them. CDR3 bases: TGTGCCTGGAGGAACACGGCCACAGATACGCAGTATTTT. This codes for CAWRNTATDTQYF.

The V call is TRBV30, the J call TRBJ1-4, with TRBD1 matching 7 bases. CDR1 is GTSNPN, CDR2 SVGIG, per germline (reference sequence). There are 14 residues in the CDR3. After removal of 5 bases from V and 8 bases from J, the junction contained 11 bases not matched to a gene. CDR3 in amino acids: CAWGSTGAGEKLFF. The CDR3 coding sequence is TGTGCCTGGGGTTCCACAGGGGCTGGGGAAAAACTGTTTTTT.

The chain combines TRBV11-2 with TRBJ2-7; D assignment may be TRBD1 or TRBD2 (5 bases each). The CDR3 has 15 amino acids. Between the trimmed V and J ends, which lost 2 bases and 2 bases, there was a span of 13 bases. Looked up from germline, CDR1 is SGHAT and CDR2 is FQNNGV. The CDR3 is CASSLTPMGAYEQYF. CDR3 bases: TGTGCCAGCAGCTTAACGCCGATGGGGGCCTACGAGCAGTACTTC. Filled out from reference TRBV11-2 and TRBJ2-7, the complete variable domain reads EAGVAQSPRYKIIEKRQSVAFWCNPISGHATLYWYQQILGQGPKLLIQFQNNGVVDDSQLPKDRFSAERLKGVDSTLKIQPAKLEDSAVYLCASSLTPMGAYEQYFGPGTRLTVT.

This CDR3 reads CASSESLGTEAFF. Written as DNA, the CDR3 is TGCGCCAGCAGTGAGTCGCTTGGGACTGAAGCTTTCTTT. The chain uses TRBV10-1 and TRBJ1-1; no definite D call. CDR1 is WNHNN, CDR2 SYGVQD, per germline (reference sequence). This CDR3 has 13 residues. Between the trimmed V and J ends, which lost 0 bases and 5 bases, there was a span of 7 bases.

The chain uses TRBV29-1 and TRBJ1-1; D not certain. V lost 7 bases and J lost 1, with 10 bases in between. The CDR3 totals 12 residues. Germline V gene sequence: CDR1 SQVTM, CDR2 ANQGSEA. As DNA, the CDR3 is TGCAGCGGCAACGTCCCGAACACTGAAGCTTTCTTT. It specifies CSGNVPNTEAFF. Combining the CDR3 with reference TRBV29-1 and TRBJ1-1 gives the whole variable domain SAVISQKPSRDICQRGTSLTIQCQVDSQVTMMFWYRQQPGQSLTLIATANQGSEATYESGFVIDKFPISRPNLTFSTLTVSNMSPEDSSIYLCSGNVPNTEAFFGQGTRLTVV.

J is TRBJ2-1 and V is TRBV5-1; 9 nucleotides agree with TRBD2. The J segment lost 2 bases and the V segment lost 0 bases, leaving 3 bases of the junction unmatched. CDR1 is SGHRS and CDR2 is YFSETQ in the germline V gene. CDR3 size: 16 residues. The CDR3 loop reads CASSLAAGGPYNEQFF. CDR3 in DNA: TGCGCCAGCAGCTTGGCGGCGGGAGGGCCCTACAATGAGCAGTTCTTC.

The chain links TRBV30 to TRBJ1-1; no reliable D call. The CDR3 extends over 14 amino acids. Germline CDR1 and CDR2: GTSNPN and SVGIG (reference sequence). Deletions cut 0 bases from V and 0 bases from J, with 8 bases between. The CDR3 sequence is CAWSVTPLNTEAFF. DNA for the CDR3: TGTGCCTGGAGTGTGACACCCTTGAACACTGAAGCTTTCTTT.

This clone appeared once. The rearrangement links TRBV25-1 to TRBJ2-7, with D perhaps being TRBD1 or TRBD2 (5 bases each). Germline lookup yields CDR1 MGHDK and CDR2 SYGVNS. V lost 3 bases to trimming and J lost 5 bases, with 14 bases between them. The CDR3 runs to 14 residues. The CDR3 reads CASSDSRDVDEQYF. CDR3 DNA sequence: TGTGCCAGCAGTGACTCCCGGGACGTGGACGAGCAGTACTTC.

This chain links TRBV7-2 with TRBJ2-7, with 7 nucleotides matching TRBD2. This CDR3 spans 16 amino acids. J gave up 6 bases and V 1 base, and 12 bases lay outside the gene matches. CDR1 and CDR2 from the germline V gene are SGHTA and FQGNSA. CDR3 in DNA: TGTGCCAGCAGCTTAGAGCGGGGTTTACGGAGCTCCGAGCAGTACTTC. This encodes CASSLERGLRSSEQYF. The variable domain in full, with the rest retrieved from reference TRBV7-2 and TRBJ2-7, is GAGVSQSPSNKVTEKGKDVELRCDPISGHTALYWYRQSLGQGLEFLIYFQGNSAPDKSGLPSDRFSAERTGGSVSTLTIQRTQQEDSAVYLCASSLERGLRSSEQYFGPGTRLTVT.

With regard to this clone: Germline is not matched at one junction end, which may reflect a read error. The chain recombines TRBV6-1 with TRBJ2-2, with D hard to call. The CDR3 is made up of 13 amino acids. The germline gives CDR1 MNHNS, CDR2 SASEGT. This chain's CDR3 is CASREGPTGELFF. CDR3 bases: TGTGCCAGCAGGGAAGGGCCCACCGGGGAGCTGTTTTTT.

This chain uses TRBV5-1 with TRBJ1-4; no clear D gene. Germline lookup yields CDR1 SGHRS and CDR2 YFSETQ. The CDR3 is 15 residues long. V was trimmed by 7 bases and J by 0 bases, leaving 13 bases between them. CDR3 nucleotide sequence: TGCGCCAGCCCCTCGAGTCAAGCAACTAATGAAAAACTGTTTTTT. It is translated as CASPSSQATNEKLFF. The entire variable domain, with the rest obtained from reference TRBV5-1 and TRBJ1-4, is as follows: KAGVTQTPRYLIKTRGQQVTLSCSPISGHRSVSWYQQTPGQGLQFLFEYFSETQRNKGNFPGRFSGRQFSNSRSEMNVSTLELGDSALYLCASPSSQATNEKLFFGSGTQLSVL.

CDR3 sequence reads: CASSSDGQGNTEAFF. CDR3 in DNA: TGTGCCAGCAGCTCCGATGGACAGGGCAACACTGAAGCTTTCTTT. The chain is built from TRBV5-5 and TRBJ1-1; the match to TRBD1 covers 8 bases. Trimming removed 3 bases from V and 2 bases from J; junction bases left unmatched: 6. The germline gives CDR1 SGHKS, CDR2 YYEKEE (reference sequence). The length of the CDR3 is 15 residues.

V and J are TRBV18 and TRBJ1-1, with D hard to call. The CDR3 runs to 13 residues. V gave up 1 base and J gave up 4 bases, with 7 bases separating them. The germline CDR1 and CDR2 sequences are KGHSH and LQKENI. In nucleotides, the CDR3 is TGTGCCAGCTCACCACAGGGTAGCACTGAAGCTTTCTTT. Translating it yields CASSPQGSTEAFF. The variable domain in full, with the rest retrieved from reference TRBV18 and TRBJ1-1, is NAGVMQNPRHLVRRRGQEARLRCSPMKGHSHVYWYRQLPEEGLKFMVYLQKENIIDESGMPKERFSAEFPKEGPSILRIQQVVRGDSAAYFCASSPQGSTEAFFGQGTRLTVV.

The CDR3 here is CASSGTGDTDTQYF. For the CDR3, the DNA is TGTGCCAGCAGCGGAACAGGGGACACAGATACGCAGTATTTT. The chain links TRBV7-6 to TRBJ2-3; 7 bases line up with TRBD1. Germline V gene sequence: CDR1 SGHVS, CDR2 FNYEAQ. This CDR3 is 14 amino acids long. The V gene end was trimmed by 5 bases and the J gene end by 2 bases; junction bases not matched to a gene: 4. Drawing the rest from reference TRBV7-6 and TRBJ2-3, the complete variable domain is GAGVSQSPRYKVTKRGQDVALRCDPISGHVSLYWYRQALGQGPEFLTYFNYEAQQDKSGLPNDRFSAERPEGSISTLTIQRTEQRDSAMYRCASSGTGDTDTQYFGPGTRLTVL.

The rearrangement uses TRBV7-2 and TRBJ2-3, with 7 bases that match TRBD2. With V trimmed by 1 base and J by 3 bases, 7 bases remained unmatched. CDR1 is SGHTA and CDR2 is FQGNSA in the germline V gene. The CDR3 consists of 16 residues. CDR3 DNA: TGTGCCAGCAGCTTAGTGGCGGGAGATGTGACAGATACGCAGTATTTT. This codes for CASSLVAGDVTDTQYF.

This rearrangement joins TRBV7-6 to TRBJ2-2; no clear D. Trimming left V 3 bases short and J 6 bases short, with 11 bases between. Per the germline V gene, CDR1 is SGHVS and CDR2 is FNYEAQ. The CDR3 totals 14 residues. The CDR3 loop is CASSFAAAAGELFF. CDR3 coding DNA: TGTGCCAGCAGCTTCGCCGCGGCCGCCGGGGAGCTGTTTTTT.

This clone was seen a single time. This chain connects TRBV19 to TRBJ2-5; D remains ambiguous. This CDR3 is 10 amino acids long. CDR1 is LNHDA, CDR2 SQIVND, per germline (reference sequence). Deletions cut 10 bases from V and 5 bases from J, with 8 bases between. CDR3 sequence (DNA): TGTGCCACGGGTCGGGAGACCCAGTACTTC. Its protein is CATGRETQYF.